This entry lists 8 T cell receptor beta chains sequenced from one sample in a study of blood T cell repertoires in COVID-19. Assay: immunoSEQ multiplex PCR; the TCRdb copy retains only in-frame clones and omits some. The top ten clones hold around 9.9% of a sample with some 160,000 clones, roughly four fifths of them seen once. Sequences were obtained from peripheral blood. The receptors come from a man between 65 and 80 years old with active or convalescent COVID-19.

V and J are TRBV27 and TRBJ2-3; 7 bases align to TRBD2. The CDR3 is 13 residues long. Germline CDR1 is MNHEY and CDR2 is SMNVEV (reference sequence). V shed 6 bases and J 6 bases; nucleotides not matched to a gene: 6. The CDR3 nucleotides read TGTGCCAGCAGAGAACACGGGGGGGATACGCAGTATTTT. Translating gives CASREHGGDTQYF.

The genes are TRBV5-4 and TRBJ2-1; 9 positions agree with TRBD1. Germline V gene data show CDR1 as SGHNT and CDR2 as YYREEE (reference sequence). V gave up 0 bases and J gave up 3 bases; unmatched junction bases: 4. This CDR3 region has 16 residues. CDR3 sequence: CASSLGLGQGYNEQFF. CDR3 sequence (DNA): TGTGCCAGCAGCTTGGGGTTGGGACAGGGCTACAATGAGCAGTTCTTC. The full variable domain, rest sourced from reference TRBV5-4 and TRBJ2-1, is ETGVTQSPTHLIKTRGQQVTLRCSSQSGHNTVSWYQQALGQGPQFIFQYYREEENGRGNFPPRFSGLQFPNYSSELNVNALELDDSALYLCASSLGLGQGYNEQFFGPGTRLTVL.

This clone occurred a few times. The chain joins TRBV2 to TRBJ1-5; D is possibly TRBD1 (5 bases). The germline V gene encodes CDR1 SNHLY and CDR2 FYNNEI. V lost 8 bases to trimming and J lost 6 bases, with 14 bases between them. This CDR3 has 13 amino acids. CDR3 amino acids: CASGGGEGQPQHF. CDR3 nucleotide sequence: TGTGCCAGCGGTGGGGGAGAGGGTCAGCCCCAGCATTTT. The entire variable domain, with the rest obtained from reference TRBV2 and TRBJ1-5, is as follows: EPEVTQTPSHQVTQMGQEVILRCVPISNHLYFYWYRQILGQKVEFLVSFYNNEISEKSEIFDDQFSVERPDGSNFTLKIRSTKLEDSAMYFCASGGGEGQPQHFGDGTRLSIL.

The chain employs TRBV2 and TRBJ2-1, with 10 bases that match TRBD1. Germline V gene lookup returns CDR1 SNHLY and CDR2 FYNNEI. The V segment lost 2 bases and the J segment 3 bases; nucleotides outside the gene matches: 1. This CDR3 contains 15 residues. In DNA form, the CDR3 reads TGTGCCAGCAGTGAACGGACAGGGGGCTACAATGAGCAGTTCTTC. Its translation: CASSERTGGYNEQFF.

This chain connects TRBV6-5 to TRBJ1-2; D gene uncertain. Germline CDR1 reads MNHEY; CDR2 reads SVGAGI. This CDR3 spans 13 amino acids. V was clipped by 8 bases and J by 2 bases, with 12 bases between them. CDR3 nucleotides: TGTGCCAGCCAGACGGGAGGGAACTATGGCTACACCTTC. The encoded protein is CASQTGGNYGYTF.

The V gene is TRBV18, the J gene TRBJ2-3; TRBD2 might be the D (5 bases). Between the trimmed V and J ends, which lost 4 bases and 4 bases, there was a span of 15 bases. The CDR3 has 15 residues. The germline V gene has CDR1 KGHSH and CDR2 LQKENI. The CDR3 sequence is CASSLPGSTSDTQYF. The DNA for the CDR3 is TGTGCCAGCTCACTCCCGGGATCCACCTCAGATACGCAGTATTTT.

The CDR3: CASTLGALSGANVLTF. The CDR3 region has the DNA TGCGCCAGCACCCTGGGGGCCCTCTCTGGGGCCAACGTCCTGACTTTC. The chain uses TRBV5-1 and TRBJ2-6; tentative D call: TRBD1 (6 bases). Per the germline V gene, CDR1 is SGHRS and CDR2 is YFSETQ. V was pared by 6 bases and J by 0 bases, with 13 bases between. The CDR3 totals 16 residues.

In DNA, the CDR3 is TGTGCCAGCAGCGTCAGGACAGGGGGCCAAGAGACCCAGTACTTC. Protein product: CASSVRTGGQETQYF. The chain links TRBV7-2 to TRBJ2-5, with 10 bases lining up with TRBD1. There are 15 residues in the CDR3. Germline CDR1 SGHTA, CDR2 FQGNSA. J gave up 1 base and V 5 bases, and 4 bases lay outside the gene matches.